This is a list of T cell receptor beta chains from one sample in a study of cytomegalovirus exposure and HLA in healthy donors. Clones were read by immunoSEQ multiplex PCR, and TCRdb kept only the in-frame ones, dropping some. Of 90,000 to 100,000 clones listed, roughly 76% were seen once; the top ten hold under 2.5%. The material sequenced was PBMCs. Receptors originate from a man aged 45-60 years in good health and CMV-seronegative. Each CDR3 is given without its conserved first and last residue.

TRBJ2-7	TRBV5-1	ASSLELAGLNEQY
.	TRBV27	AASGGAGYEQY
TRBJ1-2	TRBV7-8	ASSLYSLGFRDYGYT
TRBJ2-3	TRBV4-3	ASSLTGGIDTQY
TRBJ2-5	TRBV29-1	SVGQGIAETQY
TRBJ2-7	TRBV6-6	ASAPGTGSSYEQY
TRBJ2-2	TRBV18	ASSPGSAGDAGELF
TRBJ1-5	TRBV19	ASSTYCPHRTGREYNQPQH
TRBJ1-1	TRBV5-8	ASGQGTNTEAF
TRBJ1-2	TRBV7-9	ASSQGDQANYGYT
TRBJ2-4	TRBV7-9	ASSRGTSGGLLAKNIQY
TRBJ2-1	TRBV7-6	ASSRGQVNNEQF
TRBJ2-7	TRBV28	ASSLGFSTSYEQY
TRBJ1-5	TRBV11-3	ASSLVARAEVCNQPQH
TRBJ1-6	TRBV5-4	ASSLGLINSPLH
TRBJ2-2	TRBV18	ASSPVGGGTTGELF
TRBJ2-7	TRBV5-1	ASSRGLAGPYEQY
TRBJ1-2	TRBV20-1	SAPGNGYT
TRBJ1-3	TRBV27	ASSPLKLSLASPGNTIY
TRBJ1-2	TRBV30	AWTPGGFGYT
TRBJ1-5	TRBV5-6	ASSLWDRAVGQPQH
TRBJ2-5	TRBV7-9	SSSSNQETQY
TRBJ2-3	TRBV29-1	SVDGLADTQY
TRBJ2-2	TRBV29-1	SVEVSAAMNTGELF
TRBJ2-7	TRBV2	ASSEKYSGTYITYEQY
TRBJ2-3	TRBV5-1	ASSLTSGGAADTQY
TRBJ1-2	TRBV6-5	ASSPHADYGYT
TRBJ2-7	TRBV7-2	ASSPDGGAGYEQY
TRBJ1-5	TRBV19	ATKPQGPLSNQPQH
TRBJ2-1	TRBV11-2	ASSQTGVHEQF
TRBJ2-7	TRBV2	ASKGATYEQY
TRBJ2-7	TRBV18	ASSTLNSGRFYEQH
TRBJ1-2	TRBV5-1	ASSSYRGPTNYGYT
TRBJ1-2	TRBV5-6	ASSLGVGRGDYGYT
TRBJ1-1	TRBV10-3	AISDWGQVEPEAF
TRBJ1-1	TRBV9	ASSAMSRDTQGAF
TRBJ2-3	TRBV27	ASTRTGGGTDTQY
TRBJ2-5	TRBV7-9	ASSRGTGEETQY
TRBJ1-1	TRBV5-6	ASSLVRGAGTEAF
TRBJ1-5	TRBV19	ASSFGGVSNQPQH
TRBJ2-4	TRBV9	ASSGPADIQY
TRBJ1-4	TRBV5-1	ASSLASSTGNNEKLF
TRBJ1-3	TRBV11-2	ASSSSTSSGNTIY
TRBJ2-7	TRBV5-4	ASSSPNYEQH
TRBJ2-7	TRBV10-3	AISEGLAGGFYHEQY
TRBJ2-3	TRBV5-6	ASSSLTPRGTDTQY
TRBJ1-4	TRBV28	ASSPGTGRKLF
TRBJ1-4	TRBV4-3	ASSQDLGAANEKLF
TRBJ1-1	TRBV11-2	ASSLDRGLQAF